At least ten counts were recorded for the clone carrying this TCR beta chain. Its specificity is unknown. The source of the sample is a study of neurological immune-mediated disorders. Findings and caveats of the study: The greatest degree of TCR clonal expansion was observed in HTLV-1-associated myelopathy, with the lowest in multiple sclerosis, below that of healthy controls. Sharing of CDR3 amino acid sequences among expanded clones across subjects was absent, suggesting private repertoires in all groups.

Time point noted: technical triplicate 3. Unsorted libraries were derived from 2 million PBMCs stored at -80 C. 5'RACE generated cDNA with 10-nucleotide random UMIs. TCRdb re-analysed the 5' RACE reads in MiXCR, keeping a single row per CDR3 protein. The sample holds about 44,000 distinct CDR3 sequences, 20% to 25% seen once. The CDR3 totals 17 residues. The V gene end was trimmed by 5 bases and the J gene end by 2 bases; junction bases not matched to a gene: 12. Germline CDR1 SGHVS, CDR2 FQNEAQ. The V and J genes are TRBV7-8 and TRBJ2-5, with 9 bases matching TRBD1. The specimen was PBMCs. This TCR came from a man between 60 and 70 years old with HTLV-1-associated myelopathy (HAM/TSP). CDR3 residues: CASSTRDRVWGQETQYF. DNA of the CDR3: TGTGCCAGCAGCACACGGGACAGGGTGTGGGGGCAAGAGACCCAGTACTTC.